This TCR beta chain comes out of a study of blood T cell repertoires in COVID-19. The method was immunoSEQ multiplex PCR; TCRdb's version includes in-frame clones alone and lacks a portion of them. Among 150,000 or so clones, nearly 70% were seen once, and the ten largest hold over 1.5%. The CDR3 consists of 15 residues. V trimming: 6 bases; J trimming: 4 bases; junction bases outside the gene matches: 9. Germline loops: CDR1 SGHAT, CDR2 FQNNGV. V usage is TRBV11-2 and J usage is TRBJ1-5; 7 bases align to TRBD1. The sequence was obtained from a woman in her 70s with acute or convalescent COVID-19. Sequenced input: peripheral blood. The CDR3 region is CASRPAGTENQPQHF. The CDR3 coding sequence is TGTGCCAGCAGACCAGCCGGGACAGAAAATCAGCCCCAGCATTTT.